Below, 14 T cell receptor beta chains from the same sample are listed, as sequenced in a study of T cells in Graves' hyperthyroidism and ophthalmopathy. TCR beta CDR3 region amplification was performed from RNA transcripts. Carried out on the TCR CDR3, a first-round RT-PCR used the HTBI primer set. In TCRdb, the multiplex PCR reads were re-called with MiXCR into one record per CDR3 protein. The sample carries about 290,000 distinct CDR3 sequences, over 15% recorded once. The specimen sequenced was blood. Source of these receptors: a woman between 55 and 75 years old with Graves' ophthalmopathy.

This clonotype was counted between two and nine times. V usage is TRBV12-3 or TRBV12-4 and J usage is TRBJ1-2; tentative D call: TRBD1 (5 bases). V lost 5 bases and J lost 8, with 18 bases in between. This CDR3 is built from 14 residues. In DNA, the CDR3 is TGTGCCAGCAGTCAAGGGGAGGAGGAACGCGGCTACACCTTC. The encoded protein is CASSQGEEERGYTF.

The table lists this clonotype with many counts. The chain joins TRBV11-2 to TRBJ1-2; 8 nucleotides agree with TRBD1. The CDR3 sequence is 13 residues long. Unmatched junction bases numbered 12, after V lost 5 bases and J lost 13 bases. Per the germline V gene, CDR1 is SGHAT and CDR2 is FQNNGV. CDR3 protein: CASSRILQGDATF. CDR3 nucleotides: TGTGCCAGCAGCCGAATATTACAGGGGGATGCCACCTTC.

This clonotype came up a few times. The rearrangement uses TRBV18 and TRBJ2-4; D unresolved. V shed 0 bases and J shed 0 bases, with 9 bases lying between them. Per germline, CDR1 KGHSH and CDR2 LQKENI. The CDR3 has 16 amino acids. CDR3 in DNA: TGTGCCAGCTCACCACCGGTGGGCCTAGCCAAAAACATTCAGTACTTC. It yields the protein CASSPPVGLAKNIQYF.

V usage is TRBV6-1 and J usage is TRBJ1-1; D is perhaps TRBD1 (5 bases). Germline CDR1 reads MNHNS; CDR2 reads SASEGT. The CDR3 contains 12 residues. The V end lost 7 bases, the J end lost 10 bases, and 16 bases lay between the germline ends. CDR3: CASKESQGIAFF. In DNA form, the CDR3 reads TGTGCCAGCAAGGAGAGCCAGGGTATAGCTTTCTTT.

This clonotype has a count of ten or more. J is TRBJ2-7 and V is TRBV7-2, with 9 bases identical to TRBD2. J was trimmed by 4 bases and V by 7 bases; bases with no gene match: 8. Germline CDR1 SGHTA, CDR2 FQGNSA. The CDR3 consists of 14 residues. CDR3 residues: CASTPGLASYEQYF. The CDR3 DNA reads TGTGCCAGCACCCCGGGACTAGCATCATACGAGCAGTACTTC.

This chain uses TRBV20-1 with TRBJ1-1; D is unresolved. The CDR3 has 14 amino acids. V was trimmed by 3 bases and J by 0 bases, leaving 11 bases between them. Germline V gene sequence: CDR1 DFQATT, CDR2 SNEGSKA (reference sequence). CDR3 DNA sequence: TGCAGTGCTAGCACATTGAAGGTGAACACTGAAGCTTTCTTT. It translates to CSASTLKVNTEAFF.

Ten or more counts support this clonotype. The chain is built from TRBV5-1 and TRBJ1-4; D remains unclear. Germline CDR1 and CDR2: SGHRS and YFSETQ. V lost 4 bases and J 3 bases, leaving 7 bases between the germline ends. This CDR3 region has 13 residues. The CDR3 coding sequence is TGCGCCAGCAGCCGCACCCCTAATGAAAAACTGTTTTTT. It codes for CASSRTPNEKLFF.

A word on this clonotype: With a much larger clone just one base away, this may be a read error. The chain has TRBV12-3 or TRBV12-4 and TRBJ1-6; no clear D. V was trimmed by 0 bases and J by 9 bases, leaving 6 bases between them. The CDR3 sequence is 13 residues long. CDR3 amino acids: CASSLAGCSPLHF. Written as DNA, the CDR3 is TGTGCCAGCAGTTTAGCGGGGTGTTCACCCCTCCACTTT.

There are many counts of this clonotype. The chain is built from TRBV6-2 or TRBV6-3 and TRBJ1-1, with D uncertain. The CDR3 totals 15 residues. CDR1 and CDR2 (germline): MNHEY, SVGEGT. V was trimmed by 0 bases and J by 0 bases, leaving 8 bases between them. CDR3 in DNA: TGTGCCAGCAGTTACTCGCAGGCCATGAACACTGAAGCTTTCTTT. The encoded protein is CASSYSQAMNTEAFF.

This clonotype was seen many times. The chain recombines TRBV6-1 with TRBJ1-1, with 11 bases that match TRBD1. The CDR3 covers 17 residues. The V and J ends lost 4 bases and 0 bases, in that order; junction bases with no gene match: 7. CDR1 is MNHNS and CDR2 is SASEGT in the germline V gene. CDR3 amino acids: CASSAHGTGGLNTEAFF. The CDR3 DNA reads TGTGCCAGCAGTGCCCATGGGACAGGGGGTCTGAACACTGAAGCTTTCTTT.

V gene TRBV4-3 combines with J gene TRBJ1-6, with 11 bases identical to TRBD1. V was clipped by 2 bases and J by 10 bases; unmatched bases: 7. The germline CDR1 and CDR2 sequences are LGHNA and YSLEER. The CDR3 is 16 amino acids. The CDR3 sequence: CASSQWPGQGGSPLHF. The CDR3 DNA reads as TGCGCCAGCAGCCAATGGCCGGGACAGGGGGGATCACCCCTCCACTTT.

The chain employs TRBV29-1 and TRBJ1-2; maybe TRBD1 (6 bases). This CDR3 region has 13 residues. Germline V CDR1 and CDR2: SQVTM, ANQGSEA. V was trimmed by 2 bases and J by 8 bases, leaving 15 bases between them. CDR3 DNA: TGCAGCGTTGAAAGCCGGGACATGGGCGGCTACACCTTC. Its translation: CSVESRDMGGYTF.

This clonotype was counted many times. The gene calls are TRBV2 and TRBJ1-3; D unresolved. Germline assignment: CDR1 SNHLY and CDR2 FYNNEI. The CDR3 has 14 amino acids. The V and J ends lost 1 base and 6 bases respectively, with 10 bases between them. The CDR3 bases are TGTGCCAGCAGTGAAGGCACTATCCCAAACACCATATATTTT. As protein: CASSEGTIPNTIYF. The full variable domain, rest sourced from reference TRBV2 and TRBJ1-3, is EPEVTQTPSHQVTQMGQEVILRCVPISNHLYFYWYRQILGQKVEFLVSFYNNEISEKSEIFDDQFSVERPDGSNFTLKIRSTKLEDSAMYFCASSEGTIPNTIYFGEGSWLTVV.

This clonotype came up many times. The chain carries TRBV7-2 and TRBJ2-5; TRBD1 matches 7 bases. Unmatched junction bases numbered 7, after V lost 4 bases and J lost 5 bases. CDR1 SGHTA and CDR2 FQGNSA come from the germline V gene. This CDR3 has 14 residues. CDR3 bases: TGTGCCAGCAGCTCCCACAGGGGTAGGGAGACCCAGTACTTC. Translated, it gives CASSSHRGRETQYF.